This TCR beta chain was identified in a study of CD8+ T cells in alopecia areata. Study information: At a dose of 5 to 10 mg twice daily, oral tofacitinib was given to treated patients. Scalp area affected, as a percentage, set the severity score of treated patients.

Treatment indicated: oral pan-JAK inhibitor, 5-10 mg twice daily. Following RNA extraction, reverse transcription yielded cDNA that acted as the sequencing template. Some clones are missing from TCRdb's copy, which holds only in-frame ones; the method was immunoSEQ multiplex PCR. The sample shows roughly 250,000 clones, about 62% of them seen only once. The input for sequencing was CD4+ T cells sorted from blood, taken at approximately week 51, from a patient treated with tofacitinib. This clonotype was obtained from a human donor with alopecia areata.

CDR3 nucleotides: TGTGCCAGCAGTTACACTCCGGGACAGCCAAACACTGAAGCTTTCTTT. Translating it yields CASSYTPGQPNTEAFF. The rearrangement uses TRBV6-5 and TRBJ1-1; 7 bases map to TRBD1. The CDR3 loop spans 16 amino acids. Germline V CDR1 and CDR2: MNHEY, SVGAGI. Trimming took 2 bases from V and 2 from J; bases not matched to a gene: 8.